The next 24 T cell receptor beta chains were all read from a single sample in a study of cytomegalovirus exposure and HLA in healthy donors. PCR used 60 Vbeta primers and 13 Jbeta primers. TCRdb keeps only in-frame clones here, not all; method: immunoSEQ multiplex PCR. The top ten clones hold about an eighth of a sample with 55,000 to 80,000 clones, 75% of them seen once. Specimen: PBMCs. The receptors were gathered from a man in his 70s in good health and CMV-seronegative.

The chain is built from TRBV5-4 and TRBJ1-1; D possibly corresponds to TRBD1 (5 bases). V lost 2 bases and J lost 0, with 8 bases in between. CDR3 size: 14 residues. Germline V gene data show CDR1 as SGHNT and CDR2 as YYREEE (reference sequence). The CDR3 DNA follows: TGTGCCAGCAGCTTTTGGGGCCTGAACACTGAAGCTTTCTTT. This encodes CASSFWGLNTEAFF.

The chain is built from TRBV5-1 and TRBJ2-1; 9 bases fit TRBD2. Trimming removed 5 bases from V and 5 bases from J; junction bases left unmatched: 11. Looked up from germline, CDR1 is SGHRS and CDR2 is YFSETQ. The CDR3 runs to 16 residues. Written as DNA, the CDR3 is TGCGCCAGCAGGAAGACTACGGGACTAGCCAACAATGAGCAGTTCTTC. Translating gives CASRKTTGLANNEQFF.

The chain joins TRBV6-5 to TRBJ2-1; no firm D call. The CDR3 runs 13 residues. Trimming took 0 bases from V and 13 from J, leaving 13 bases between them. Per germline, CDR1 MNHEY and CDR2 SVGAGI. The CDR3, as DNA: TGTGCCAGCAGTTACTCGATTAAAAACTCCCAGTTCTTC. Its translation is CASSYSIKNSQFF.

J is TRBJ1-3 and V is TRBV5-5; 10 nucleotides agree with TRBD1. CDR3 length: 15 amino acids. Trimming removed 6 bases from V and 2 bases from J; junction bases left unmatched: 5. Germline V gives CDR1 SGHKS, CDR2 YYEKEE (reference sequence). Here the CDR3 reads CASTRGQGAGNTIYF. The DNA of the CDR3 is TGTGCCAGCACCCGCGGACAGGGGGCTGGAAACACCATATATTTT.

The CDR3 is CSVRAALGGPAYGYTF. CDR3 DNA: TGCAGCGTTCGAGCTGCTTTAGGCGGTCCCGCCTATGGCTACACCTTC. This sequence joins TRBV29-1 and TRBJ1-2, with D uncertain. Germline V CDR1 and CDR2: SQVTM, ANQGSEA. CDR3 length: 16 residues. V was cut by 5 bases and J by 4 bases, with 23 bases left in between.

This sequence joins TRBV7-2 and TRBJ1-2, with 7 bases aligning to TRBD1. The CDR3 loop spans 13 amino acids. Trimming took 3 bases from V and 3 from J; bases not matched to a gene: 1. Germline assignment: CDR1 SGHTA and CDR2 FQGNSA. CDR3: CASSFDRDYGYTF. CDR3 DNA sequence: TGTGCCAGCAGCTTCGACAGGGACTATGGCTACACCTTC.

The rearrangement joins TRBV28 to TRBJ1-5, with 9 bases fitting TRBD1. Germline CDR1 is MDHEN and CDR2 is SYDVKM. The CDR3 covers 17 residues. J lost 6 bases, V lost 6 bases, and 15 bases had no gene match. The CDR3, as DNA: TGTGCCAGCAGCCTGGACAGGGGAGACTATCTCGGTCAGCCCCAGCATTTT. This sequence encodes CASSLDRGDYLGQPQHF.

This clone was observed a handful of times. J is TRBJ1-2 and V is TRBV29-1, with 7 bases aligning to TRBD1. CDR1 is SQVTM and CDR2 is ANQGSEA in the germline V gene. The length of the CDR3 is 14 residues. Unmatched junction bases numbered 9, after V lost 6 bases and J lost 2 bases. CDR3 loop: CSVLGQEPNYGYTF. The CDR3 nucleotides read TGCAGCGTCCTTGGACAGGAGCCCAACTATGGCTACACCTTC.

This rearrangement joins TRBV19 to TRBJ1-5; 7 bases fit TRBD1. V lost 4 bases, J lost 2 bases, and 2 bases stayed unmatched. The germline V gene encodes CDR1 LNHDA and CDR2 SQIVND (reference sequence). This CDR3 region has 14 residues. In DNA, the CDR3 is TGTGCCAGTAGTAATACAGGGGGCAATCAGCCCCAGCATTTT. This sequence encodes CASSNTGGNQPQHF.

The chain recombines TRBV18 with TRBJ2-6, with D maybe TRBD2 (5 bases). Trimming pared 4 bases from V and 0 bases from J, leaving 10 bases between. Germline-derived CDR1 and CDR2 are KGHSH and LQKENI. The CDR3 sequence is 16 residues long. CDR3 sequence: CASSLRGSSGANVLTF. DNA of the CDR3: TGTGCCAGCTCACTTCGGGGAAGCTCTGGGGCCAACGTCCTGACTTTC.

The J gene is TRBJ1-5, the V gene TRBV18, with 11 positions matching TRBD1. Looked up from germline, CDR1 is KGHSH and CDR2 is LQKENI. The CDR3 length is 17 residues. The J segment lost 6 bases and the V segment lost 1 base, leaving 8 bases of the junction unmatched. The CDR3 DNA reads TGTGCCAGCTCACCACAAGGACAGGGGGCCTTTGTTCAGCCCCAGCATTTT. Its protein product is CASSPQGQGAFVQPQHF.

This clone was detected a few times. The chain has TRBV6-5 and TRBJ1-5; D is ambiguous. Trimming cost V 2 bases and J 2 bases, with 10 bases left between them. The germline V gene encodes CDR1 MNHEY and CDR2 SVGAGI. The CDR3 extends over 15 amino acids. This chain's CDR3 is CASSYRVAGNQPQHF. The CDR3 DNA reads TGTGCCAGCAGTTACAGGGTAGCGGGCAATCAGCCCCAGCATTTT.

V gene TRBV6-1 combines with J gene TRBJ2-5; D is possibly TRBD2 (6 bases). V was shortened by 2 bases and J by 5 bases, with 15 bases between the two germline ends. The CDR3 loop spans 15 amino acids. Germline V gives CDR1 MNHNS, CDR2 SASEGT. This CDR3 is CASSEPGVIAETQYF. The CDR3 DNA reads TGTGCCAGCAGTGAACCGGGGGTTATTGCGGAGACCCAGTACTTC.

The CDR3 here is CASSDSTYEQYF. CDR3 bases: TGTGCCAGCAGCGATTCCACCTACGAGCAGTACTTC. The rearrangement links TRBV6-1 to TRBJ2-5; D is ambiguous. The DNA matches TRBJ2-7 better at its end, which makes the J call doubtful. Germline V gives CDR1 MNHNS, CDR2 SASEGT. This CDR3 contains 12 residues.

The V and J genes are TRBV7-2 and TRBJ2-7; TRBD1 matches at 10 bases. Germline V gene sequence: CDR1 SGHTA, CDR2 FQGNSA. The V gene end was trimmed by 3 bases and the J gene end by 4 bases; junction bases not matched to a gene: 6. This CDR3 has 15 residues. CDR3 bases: TGTGCCAGCAGCTTGATGACAGGGGGCGGGTACGAGCAGTACTTC. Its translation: CASSLMTGGGYEQYF.

CDR3 region: CASSLLGVEGYTF. The DNA for the CDR3 is TGTGCCAGCAGTTTACTAGGGGTAGAGGGCTACACCTTC. This rearrangement joins TRBV28 to TRBJ1-2, with D maybe TRBD1 (5 bases). The V end was cut by 2 bases, the J end by 8 bases, with 12 bases between. The length of the CDR3 is 13 residues. Per the germline V gene, CDR1 is MDHEN and CDR2 is SYDVKM.

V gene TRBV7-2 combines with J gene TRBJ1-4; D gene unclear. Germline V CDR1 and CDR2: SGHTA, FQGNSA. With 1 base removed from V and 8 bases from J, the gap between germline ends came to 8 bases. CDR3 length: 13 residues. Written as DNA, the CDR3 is TGTGCCAGCAGCTTAGTAGGAGGAGAAAAACTGTTTTTT. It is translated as CASSLVGGEKLFF.

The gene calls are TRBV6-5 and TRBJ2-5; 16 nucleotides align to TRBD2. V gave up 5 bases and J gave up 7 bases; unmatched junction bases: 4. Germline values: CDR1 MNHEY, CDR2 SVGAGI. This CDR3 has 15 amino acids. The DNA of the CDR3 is TGTGCCAGCAGTGCCGGGACTAGCGGGAGGGGGACCCAGTACTTC. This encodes CASSAGTSGRGTQYF.

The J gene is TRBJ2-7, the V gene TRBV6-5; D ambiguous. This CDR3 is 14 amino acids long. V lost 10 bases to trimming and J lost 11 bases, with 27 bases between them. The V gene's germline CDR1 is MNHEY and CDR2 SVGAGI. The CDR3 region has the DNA TGTGCCACTTACCCCCCACTGCCACCCTATTTCGAGTACTTC. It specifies CATYPPLPPYFEYF.

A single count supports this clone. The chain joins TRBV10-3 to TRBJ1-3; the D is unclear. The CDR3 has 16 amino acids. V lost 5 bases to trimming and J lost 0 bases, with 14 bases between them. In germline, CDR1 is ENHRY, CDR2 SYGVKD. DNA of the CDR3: TGTGCCATCAGTAACCTGTTAAGCCCCTCTGGAAACACCATATATTTT. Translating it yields CAISNLLSPSGNTIYF.

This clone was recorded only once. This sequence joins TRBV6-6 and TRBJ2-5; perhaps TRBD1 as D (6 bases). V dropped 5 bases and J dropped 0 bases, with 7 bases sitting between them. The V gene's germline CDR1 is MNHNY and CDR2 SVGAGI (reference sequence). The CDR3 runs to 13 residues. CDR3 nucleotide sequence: TGTGCCAGCAGTAGGGGGAACCAAGAGACCCAGTACTTC. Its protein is CASSRGNQETQYF.

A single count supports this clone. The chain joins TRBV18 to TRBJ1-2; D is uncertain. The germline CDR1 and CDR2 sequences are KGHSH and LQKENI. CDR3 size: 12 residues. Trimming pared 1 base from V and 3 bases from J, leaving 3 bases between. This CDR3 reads CASSPRDYGYTF. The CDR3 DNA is TGTGCCAGCTCACCACGAGACTATGGCTACACCTTC.

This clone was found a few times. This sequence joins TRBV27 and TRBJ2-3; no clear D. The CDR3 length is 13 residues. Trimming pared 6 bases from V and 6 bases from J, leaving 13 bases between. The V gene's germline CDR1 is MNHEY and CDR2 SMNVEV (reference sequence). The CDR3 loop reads CASRPQARDTQYF. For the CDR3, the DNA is TGTGCCAGCAGACCCCAGGCACGCGATACGCAGTATTTT.

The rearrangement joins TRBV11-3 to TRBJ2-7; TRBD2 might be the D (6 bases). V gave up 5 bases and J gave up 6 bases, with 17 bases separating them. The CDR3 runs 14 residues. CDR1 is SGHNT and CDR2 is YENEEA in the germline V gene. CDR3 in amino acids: CASSRRAGGGEQYF. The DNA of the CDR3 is TGTGCCAGCAGCCGACGGGCTGGGGGAGGCGAGCAGTACTTC.